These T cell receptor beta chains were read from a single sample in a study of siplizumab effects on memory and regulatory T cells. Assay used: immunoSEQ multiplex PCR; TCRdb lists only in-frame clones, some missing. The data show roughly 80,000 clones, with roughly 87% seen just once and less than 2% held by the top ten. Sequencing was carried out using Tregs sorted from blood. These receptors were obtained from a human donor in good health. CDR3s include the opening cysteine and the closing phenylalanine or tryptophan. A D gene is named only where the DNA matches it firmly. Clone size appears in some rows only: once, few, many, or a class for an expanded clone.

cdr3_nt: TGTGCCAGCAGTTTGTTCCAGTGGAATGAAAAACTGTTTTTT
cdr3_aa: CASSLFQWNEKLFF
j_call: TRBJ1-4
d_call: .
v_call: TRBV28
clone_size: .

cdr3_nt: TGTGCCAGCAGCGTAGCCCCTGGACAGATCCAAGAGACCCAGTACTTC
cdr3_aa: CASSVAPGQIQETQYF
j_call: TRBJ2-5
d_call: .
v_call: TRBV9
clone_size: .

cdr3_nt: TGCGCCAGCAGCTGGGGAGGGGGAGCAGTCCCCTATGGCTACACCTTC
cdr3_aa: CASSWGGGAVPYGYTF
j_call: TRBJ1-2
d_call: .
v_call: TRBV5-1
clone_size: .

cdr3_nt: TGTGCCAGTAGTATGAGGGGTGACGGAGGCTACGAGCAGTACTTC
cdr3_aa: CASSMRGDGGYEQYF
j_call: TRBJ2-7
d_call: .
v_call: TRBV19
clone_size: .

cdr3_nt: TGCGCCAGCAGCAGGGGGGACAGGGACCAAGAGACCCAGTACTTC
cdr3_aa: CASSRGDRDQETQYF
j_call: TRBJ2-5
d_call: TRBD1
v_call: TRBV4-1
clone_size: .

cdr3_nt: TGTGCCAGCAGTTTAGTAGCGGGGACATACGAGCAGTACTTC
cdr3_aa: CASSLVAGTYEQYF
j_call: TRBJ2-7
d_call: TRBD2
v_call: TRBV28
clone_size: medium-sized

cdr3_nt: TGTGCCAGCGGGGCGCAGGGGGGGCCAGATACGCAGTATTTT
cdr3_aa: CASGAQGGPDTQYF
j_call: TRBJ2-3
d_call: .
v_call: TRBV6-1
clone_size: .

cdr3_nt: TGTGCCAGCTCACCTTTCAGAGGAGGGCTCTCCTACGAGCAGTACTTC
cdr3_aa: CASSPFRGGLSYEQYF
j_call: TRBJ2-7
d_call: .
v_call: TRBV18
clone_size: .

cdr3_nt: TGCGCCAGCAGCCAAGTGGATACCAGGTCCACTGAAGCTTTCTTT
cdr3_aa: CASSQVDTRSTEAFF
j_call: TRBJ1-1
d_call: .
v_call: TRBV4-3
clone_size: .

cdr3_nt: TGTGCCAGCAGCTTAGTACTAGTTTCCAATGAGCAGTTCTTC
cdr3_aa: CASSLVLVSNEQFF
j_call: TRBJ2-1
d_call: .
v_call: TRBV7-2
clone_size: .

cdr3_nt: TGTGCCAGCAGCTTTAGACAGGGCTTCACAGATACGCAGTATTTT
cdr3_aa: CASSFRQGFTDTQYF
j_call: TRBJ2-3
d_call: TRBD1
v_call: TRBV7-9
clone_size: .